This T cell receptor beta chain was identified in a study of neurological immune-mediated disorders. At least ten counts were recorded for this clonotype. Its target is not known. Study-wide findings and caveats: Any association between clinical or MRI features and the multiple sclerosis repertoire cluster was absent.

Germline loops: CDR1 ENHRY, CDR2 SYGVKD. V was pared by 5 bases and J by 0 bases, with 7 bases of the junction left unmatched. This CDR3 is built from 16 residues. Synthesis of cDNA was carried out by template-switch 5'RACE. The reaction used 10-nucleotide random UMIs. TCRdb processed the 5' RACE reads anew with MiXCR; each CDR3 protein has one entry. This table has about 46,000 distinct CDR3 sequences, 1.9% appearing once. The TCR was taken from a woman aged 40 to 49 with multiple sclerosis. The gene calls are TRBV10-3 and TRBJ2-7, with 10 bases identical to TRBD2. The sequenced sample consisted of PBMCs. CDR3 nucleotides: TGTGCCATCAGTTCCGGACTAGCGGCGGTCTCCTACGAGCAGTACTTC. Its protein product is CAISSGLAAVSYEQYF.